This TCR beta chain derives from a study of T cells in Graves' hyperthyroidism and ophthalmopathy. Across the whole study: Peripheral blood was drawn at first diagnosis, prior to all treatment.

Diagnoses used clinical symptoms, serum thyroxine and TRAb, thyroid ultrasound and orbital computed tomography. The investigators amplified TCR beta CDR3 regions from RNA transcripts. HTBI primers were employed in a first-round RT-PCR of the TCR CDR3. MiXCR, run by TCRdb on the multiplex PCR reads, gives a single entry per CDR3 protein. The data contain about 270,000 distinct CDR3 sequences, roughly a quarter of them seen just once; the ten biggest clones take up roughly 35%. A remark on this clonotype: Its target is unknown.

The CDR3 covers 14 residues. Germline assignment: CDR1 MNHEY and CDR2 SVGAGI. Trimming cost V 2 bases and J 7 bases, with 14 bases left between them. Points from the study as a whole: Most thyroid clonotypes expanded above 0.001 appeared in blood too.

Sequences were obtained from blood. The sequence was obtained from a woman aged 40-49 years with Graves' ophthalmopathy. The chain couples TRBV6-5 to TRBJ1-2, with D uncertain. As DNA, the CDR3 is TGTGCCAGCAGTTACGGTACGGGCCGACGTGGCTACACCTTC. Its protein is CASSYGTGRRGYTF.